These 2 T cell receptor beta chains share one sample of origin, sequenced in a study of siplizumab effects on memory and regulatory T cells. Assay: immunoSEQ multiplex PCR; the TCRdb copy retains only in-frame clones and omits some. The data contain roughly 56,000 clones, 85% to 95% of them singletons. Sequenced: CD8+ T cells sorted from blood. These receptors were taken from a human donor in good health.

This chain uses TRBV7-9 with TRBJ2-3; no reliable D call. Trimming shortened V by 3 bases and J by 1 base, and 11 bases separated the two germline ends. The germline V gene encodes CDR1 SEHNR and CDR2 FQNEAQ (reference sequence). The CDR3 is 15 residues long. CDR3 sequence reads: CASSFYRGGTDTQYF. The DNA of the CDR3 is TGTGCCAGCAGCTTCTATCGTGGGGGCACAGATACGCAGTATTTT. The whole variable domain, remainder taken from reference TRBV7-9 and TRBJ2-3, is DTGVSQNPRHKITKRGQNVTFRCDPISEHNRLYWYRQTLGQGPEFLTYFQNEAQLEKSRLLSDRFSAERPKGSFSTLEIQRTEQGDSAMYLCASSFYRGGTDTQYFGPGTRLTVL.

The J gene is TRBJ2-7, the V gene TRBV5-4; 10 bases are shared with TRBD1. The CDR3 is 14 residues long. Germline CDR1 SGHNT, CDR2 YYREEE (reference sequence). J was trimmed by 5 bases and V by 0 bases; bases with no gene match: 2. The CDR3 nucleotides are TGTGCCAGCAGCTTGGGCGGACAGGGGGACGAGCAGTACTTC. This translates into CASSLGGQGDEQYF.